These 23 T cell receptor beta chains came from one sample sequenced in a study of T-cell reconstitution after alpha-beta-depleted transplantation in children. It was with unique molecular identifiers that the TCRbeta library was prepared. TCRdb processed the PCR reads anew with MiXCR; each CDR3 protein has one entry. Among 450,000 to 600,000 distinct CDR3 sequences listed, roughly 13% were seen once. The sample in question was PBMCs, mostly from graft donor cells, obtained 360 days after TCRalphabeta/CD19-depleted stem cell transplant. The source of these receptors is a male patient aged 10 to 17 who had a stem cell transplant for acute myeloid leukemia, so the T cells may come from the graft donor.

DNA for the CDR3: TGCAGTGCTAGCCTGACTAGCGGGATGTACGAGCAGTACTTC. Its translation is CSASLTSGMYEQYF. The rearrangement joins TRBV20-1 to TRBJ2-7; the match to TRBD2 covers 11 bases. The CDR3 is 14 amino acids. Per germline, CDR1 DFQATT and CDR2 SNEGSKA (reference sequence). The junction had 5 bases not matched to a gene; V was cut back by 3 bases and J by 4 bases.

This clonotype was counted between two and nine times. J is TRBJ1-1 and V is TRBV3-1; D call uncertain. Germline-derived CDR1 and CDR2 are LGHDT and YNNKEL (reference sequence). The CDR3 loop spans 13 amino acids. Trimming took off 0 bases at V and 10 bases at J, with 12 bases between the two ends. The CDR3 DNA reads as TGTGCCAGCAGCCAAGACCCAGGCGGTGGAGCTTTCTTT. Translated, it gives CASSQDPGGGAFF.

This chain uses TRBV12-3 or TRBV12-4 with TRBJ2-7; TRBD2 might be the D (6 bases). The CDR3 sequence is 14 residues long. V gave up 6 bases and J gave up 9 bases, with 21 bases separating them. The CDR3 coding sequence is TGTGCCAGCAGGCGGACGGGGACTCCTACGACGCAGTACTTC. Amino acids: CASRRTGTPTTQYF.

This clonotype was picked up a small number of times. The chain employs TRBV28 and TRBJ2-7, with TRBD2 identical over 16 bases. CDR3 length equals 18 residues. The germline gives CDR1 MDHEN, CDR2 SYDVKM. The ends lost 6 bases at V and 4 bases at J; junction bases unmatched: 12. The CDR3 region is CASRAIGTSGRAGYEQYF. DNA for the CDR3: TGTGCCAGCAGAGCCATCGGGACTAGCGGGAGGGCTGGGTACGAGCAGTACTTC.

CDR3 sequence (DNA): TGTGCCAGCAGTTTCCAGGGGGCTGGTCAGCCCCAGCATTTT. Translating it yields CASSFQGAGQPQHF. This rearrangement joins TRBV27 to TRBJ1-5; 8 bases align to TRBD1. Losses at the gene ends were 3 bases for V and 6 bases for J; bases not matched to a gene: 4. The CDR3 sequence is 14 residues long. Germline V gene data show CDR1 as MNHEY and CDR2 as SMNVEV (reference sequence).

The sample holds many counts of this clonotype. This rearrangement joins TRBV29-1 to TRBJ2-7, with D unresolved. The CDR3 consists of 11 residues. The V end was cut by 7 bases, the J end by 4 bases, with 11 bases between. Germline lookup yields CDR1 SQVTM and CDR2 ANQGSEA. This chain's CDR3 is CSARIPYEQYF. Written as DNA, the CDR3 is TGCAGCGCCAGGATTCCTTACGAGCAGTACTTC.

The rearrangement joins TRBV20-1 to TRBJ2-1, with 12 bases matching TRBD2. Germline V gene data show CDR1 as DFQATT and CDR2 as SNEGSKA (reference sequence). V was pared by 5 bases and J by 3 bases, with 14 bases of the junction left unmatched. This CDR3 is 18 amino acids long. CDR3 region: CSAPGLAGRRLHYNEQFF. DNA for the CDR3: TGCAGTGCTCCTGGACTAGCGGGAAGACGATTGCACTACAATGAGCAGTTCTTC.

The CDR3, as DNA: TGTGCCACCTTTGAACCGGGACAGGGAAACGGGGAGCTGTTTTTT. Translation: CATFEPGQGNGELFF. This chain links TRBV12-3 or TRBV12-4 with TRBJ2-2; 9 bases agree with TRBD1. J lost 7 bases, V lost 10 bases, and 13 bases had no gene match. The CDR3 totals 15 residues.

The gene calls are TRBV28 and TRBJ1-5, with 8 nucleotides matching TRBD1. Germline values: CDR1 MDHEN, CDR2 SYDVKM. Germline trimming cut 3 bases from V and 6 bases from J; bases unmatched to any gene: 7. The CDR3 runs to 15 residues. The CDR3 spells CASSFSGGGFQPQHF. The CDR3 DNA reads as TGTGCCAGCAGTTTCTCAGGGGGCGGTTTTCAGCCCCAGCATTTT.

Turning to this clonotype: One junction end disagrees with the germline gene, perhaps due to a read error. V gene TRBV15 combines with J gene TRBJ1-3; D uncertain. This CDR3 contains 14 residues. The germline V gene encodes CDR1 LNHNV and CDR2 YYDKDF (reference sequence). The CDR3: CATGRESSGNTIYF. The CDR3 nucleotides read TGTGCCACCGGCAGAGAGAGCTCTGGAAACACCATATATTTT.

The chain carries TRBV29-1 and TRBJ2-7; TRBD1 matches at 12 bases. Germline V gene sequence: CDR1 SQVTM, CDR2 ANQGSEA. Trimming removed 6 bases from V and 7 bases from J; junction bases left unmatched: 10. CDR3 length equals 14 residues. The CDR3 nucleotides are TGCAGCGTCCGCCCCGGGACAGGGGGCGGAGAGCAGTACTTC. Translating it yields CSVRPGTGGGEQYF.

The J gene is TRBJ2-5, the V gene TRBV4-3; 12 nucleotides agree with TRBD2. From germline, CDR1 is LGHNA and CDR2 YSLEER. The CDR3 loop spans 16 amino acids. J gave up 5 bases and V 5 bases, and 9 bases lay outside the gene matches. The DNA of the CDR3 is TGCGCCAGCAGCGCCCCTAGCGGGAGGGCCCGGGAGACCCAGTACTTC. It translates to CASSAPSGRARETQYF.

The CDR3, as DNA: TGTGCCAGCAGTTTTAGGGGGAGGACTATGGGCGAGCAGTACTTC. It codes for CASSFRGRTMGEQYF. V gene TRBV28 combines with J gene TRBJ2-7; D possibly matches TRBD1 or TRBD2 (6 bases each). Looked up from germline, CDR1 is MDHEN and CDR2 is SYDVKM. CDR3 length: 15 amino acids. With 3 bases removed from V and 6 bases from J, the gap between germline ends came to 18 bases.

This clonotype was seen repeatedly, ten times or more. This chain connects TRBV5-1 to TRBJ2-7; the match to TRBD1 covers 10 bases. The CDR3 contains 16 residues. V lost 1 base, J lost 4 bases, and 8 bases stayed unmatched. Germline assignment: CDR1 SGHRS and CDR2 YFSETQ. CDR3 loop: CASSLIPGQGIYEQYF. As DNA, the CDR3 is TGCGCCAGCAGCTTGATACCGGGACAGGGGATTTACGAGCAGTACTTC.

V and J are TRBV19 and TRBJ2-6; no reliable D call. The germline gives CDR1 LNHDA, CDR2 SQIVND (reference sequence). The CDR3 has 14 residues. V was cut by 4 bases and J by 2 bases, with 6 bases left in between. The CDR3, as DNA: TGTGCCAGTAGTAAGGGAACTGGGGCCAACGTCCTGACTTTC. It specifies CASSKGTGANVLTF. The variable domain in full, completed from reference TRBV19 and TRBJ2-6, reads DGGITQSPKYLFRKEGQNVTLSCEQNLNHDAMYWYRQDPGQGLRLIYYSQIVNDFQKGDIAEGYSVSREKKESFPLTVTSAQKNPTAFYLCASSKGTGANVLTFGAGSRLTVL.

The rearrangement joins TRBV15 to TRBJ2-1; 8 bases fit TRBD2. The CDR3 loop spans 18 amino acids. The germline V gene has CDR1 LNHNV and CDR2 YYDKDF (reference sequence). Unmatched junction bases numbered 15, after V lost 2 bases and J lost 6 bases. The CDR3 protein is CATSRQNRGGLSGNEQFF. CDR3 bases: TGTGCCACCAGCAGACAGAACCGCGGGGGGCTCTCGGGCAATGAGCAGTTCTTC. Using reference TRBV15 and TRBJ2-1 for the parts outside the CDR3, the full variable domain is DAMVIQNPRYQVTQFGKPVTLSCSQTLNHNVMYWYQQKSSQAPKLLFHYYDKDFNNEADTPDNFQSRRPNTSFCFLDIRSPGLGDTAMYLCATSRQNRGGLSGNEQFFGPGTRLTVL.

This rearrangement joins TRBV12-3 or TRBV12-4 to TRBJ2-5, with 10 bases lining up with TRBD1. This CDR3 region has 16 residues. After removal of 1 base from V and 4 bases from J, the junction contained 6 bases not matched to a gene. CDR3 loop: CASSLGGTGAAETQYF. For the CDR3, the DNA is TGTGCCAGCAGTTTAGGGGGGACAGGGGCAGCAGAGACCCAGTACTTC.

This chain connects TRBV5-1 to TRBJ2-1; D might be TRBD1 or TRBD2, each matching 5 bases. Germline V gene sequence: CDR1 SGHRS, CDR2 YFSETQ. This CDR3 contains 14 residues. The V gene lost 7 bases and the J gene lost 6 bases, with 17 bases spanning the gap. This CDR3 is CASGNPGPINEQFF. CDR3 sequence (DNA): TGCGCCAGCGGTAATCCGGGACCAATCAATGAGCAGTTCTTC.

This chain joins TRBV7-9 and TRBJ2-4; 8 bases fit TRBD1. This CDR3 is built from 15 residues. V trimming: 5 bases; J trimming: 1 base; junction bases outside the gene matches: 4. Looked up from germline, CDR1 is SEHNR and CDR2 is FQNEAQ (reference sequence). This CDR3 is CASSEGQAAKNIQYF. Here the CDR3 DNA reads TGTGCCAGCAGCGAGGGACAGGCGGCCAAAAACATTCAGTACTTC.

The CDR3 coding sequence is TGTGCCAGCAGCGGGGCCAGGGTCGAGGGGGTACCTGAAGCTTTCTTT. This encodes CASSGARVEGVPEAFF. The chain links TRBV3-1 to TRBJ1-1; D is perhaps TRBD1 (6 bases). CDR3 length: 16 residues. Per the germline V gene, CDR1 is LGHDT and CDR2 is YNNKEL (reference sequence). V lost 5 bases and J 6 bases, leaving 22 bases between the germline ends.

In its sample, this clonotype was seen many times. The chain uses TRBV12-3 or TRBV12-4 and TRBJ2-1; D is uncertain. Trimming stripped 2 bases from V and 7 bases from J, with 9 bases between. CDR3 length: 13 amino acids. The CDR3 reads CASSLTGDNEQFF. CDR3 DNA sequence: TGTGCCAGCAGTTTAACGGGCGATAATGAGCAGTTCTTC.

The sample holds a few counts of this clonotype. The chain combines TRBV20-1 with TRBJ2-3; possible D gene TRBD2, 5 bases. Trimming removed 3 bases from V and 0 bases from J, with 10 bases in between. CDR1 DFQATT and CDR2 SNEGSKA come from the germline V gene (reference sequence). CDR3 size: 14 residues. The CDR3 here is CSASDYSSTDTQYF. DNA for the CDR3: TGCAGTGCTAGTGACTATTCTAGCACAGATACGCAGTATTTT.

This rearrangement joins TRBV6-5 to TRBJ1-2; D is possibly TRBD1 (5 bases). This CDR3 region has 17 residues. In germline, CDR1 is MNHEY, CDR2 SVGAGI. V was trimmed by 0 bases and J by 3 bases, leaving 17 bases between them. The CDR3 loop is CASSYSKTGRGDYGYTF. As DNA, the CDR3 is TGTGCCAGCAGTTACTCGAAAACAGGCCGGGGGGACTATGGCTACACCTTC.